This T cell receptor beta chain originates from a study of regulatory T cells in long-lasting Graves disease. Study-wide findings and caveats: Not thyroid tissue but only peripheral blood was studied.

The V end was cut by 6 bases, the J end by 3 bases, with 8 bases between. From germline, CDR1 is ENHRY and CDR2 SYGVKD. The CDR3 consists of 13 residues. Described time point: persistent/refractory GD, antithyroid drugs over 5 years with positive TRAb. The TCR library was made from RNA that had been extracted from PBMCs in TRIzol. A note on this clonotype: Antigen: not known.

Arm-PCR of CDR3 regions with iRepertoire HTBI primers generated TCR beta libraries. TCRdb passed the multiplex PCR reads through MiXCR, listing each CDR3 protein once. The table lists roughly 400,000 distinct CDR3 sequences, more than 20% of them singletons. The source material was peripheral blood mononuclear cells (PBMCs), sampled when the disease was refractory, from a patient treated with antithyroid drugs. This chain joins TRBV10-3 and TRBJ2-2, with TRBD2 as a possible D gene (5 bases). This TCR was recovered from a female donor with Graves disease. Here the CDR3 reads CAIRDLDTGELFF. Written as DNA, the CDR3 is TGTGCCATCAGGGACTTAGACACCGGGGAGCTGTTTTTT.